This TCR beta chain emerged from a study of shared clonotypes between healthy human individuals. The wider study: Each donor had three CD4 naive, three CD4 memory, two CD8 naive and one CD8 memory plate.

On this clone itself: The antigen remains undetermined.

The germline gives CDR1 MDHEN, CDR2 SYDVKM. After removal of 2 bases from V and 4 bases from J, the junction contained 8 bases not matched to a gene. The CDR3 sequence is 15 residues long. Points from the study as a whole: Non-shared clonotypes had lower generation probabilities than those shared by all four donors.

Naivety among CD8 cells was defined by CD45RO negativity and positive CCR7 selection, thereby excluding terminally differentiated effector memory CD45RA+ cells. At deep level, the assay was performed. This table comes from immunoSEQ multiplex PCR, and its TCRdb copy is limited to in-frame clones, with some not included. The sample lists roughly 2.1 million clones; approximately 94% were seen once. The TCR was taken from a man younger than 30 in good health. Some clones in this sample may be carry-over from other donors' samples. The V gene is TRBV28, the J gene TRBJ2-7; 7 positions agree with TRBD2. Sequencing was carried out using naive CD8+ T cells from PBMCs. The CDR3 DNA reads as TGTGCCAGCAGTTTAACCACTGCGGGAGCATACGAGCAGTACTTC. Its protein product is CASSLTTAGAYEQYF.